The sample holds a few counts of the clone carrying this T cell receptor (beta chain). Germline loops: CDR1 ENHRY, CDR2 SYGVKD. The CDR3 runs to 14 residues. Trimming left V 2 bases short and J 5 bases short, with 10 bases between. The data are from a study of sequential checkpoint blockade in melanoma. TCRdb's copy holds only in-frame clones and misses some; the assay was immunoSEQ multiplex PCR. The top ten clones hold around two fifths of a sample with approximately 9,000 clones, roughly three fifths of them seen once. Treatment meaning: randomized to nivolumab then ipilimumab (arm A) or the reverse (arm B).

The genes are TRBV10-3 and TRBJ1-3, with a weak D call TRBD1 (6 bases). This TCR derives from a human donor with melanoma. Sequenced material: CD8+ T cells sorted from blood (inferred from file names), taken from a patient given nivolumab and ipilimumab in sequence. For the CDR3, the DNA is TGTGCCATCAGTGAGCCAACAGGGCGAAACACCATATATTTT. As protein: CAISEPTGRNTIYF.